The 25 T cell receptor beta chains presented below share a single source sample, sequenced in a study of T cells in Graves' hyperthyroidism and ophthalmopathy. Template material for amplifying TCR beta CDR3 regions consisted of RNA transcripts. Carried out on the TCR CDR3, a first-round RT-PCR used the HTBI primer set. TCRdb used MiXCR to reprocess the multiplex PCR reads, holding one entry per CDR3 protein. Here the sample spans 600,000 or so distinct CDR3 sequences, 35% to 55% being singletons. Sequenced material: peripheral blood or thyroid tissue (not recorded which). Receptors were obtained from a woman under 30 with Graves' hyperthyroidism.

This clonotype was detected only a few times. V is TRBV20-1 and J is TRBJ1-4; possibly TRBD1 for D (5 bases). The CDR3 extends over 14 amino acids. CDR1 and CDR2 (germline): DFQATT, SNEGSKA (reference sequence). V shed 7 bases and J shed 0 bases, with 12 bases lying between them. This CDR3 reads CSVGRGATNEKLFF. CDR3 nucleotides: TGCAGTGTGGGTAGAGGGGCAACTAATGAAAAACTGTTTTTT.

The chain joins TRBV20-1 to TRBJ2-7; the D gene is possibly TRBD1 (6 bases). Germline CDR1 is DFQATT and CDR2 is SNEGSKA (reference sequence). This CDR3 is 14 amino acids long. Trimming took 8 bases from V and 2 from J, leaving 19 bases between them. Here the CDR3 DNA reads TGCAGTCCAATCCGACAGGTCTTCACCTACGAGCAGTACTTC. It translates to CSPIRQVFTYEQYF.

The V gene is TRBV7-2, the J gene TRBJ1-1, with TRBD1 matching over 7 bases. The CDR3 is made up of 13 amino acids. The trim removed 3 bases at V and 6 bases at J, leaving 4 bases unmatched. Germline values: CDR1 SGHTA, CDR2 FQGNSA. Here the CDR3 reads CASSFQGGSEAFF. The DNA of the CDR3 is TGTGCCAGCAGCTTCCAGGGGGGATCTGAAGCTTTCTTT. The entire variable domain, with the rest obtained from reference TRBV7-2 and TRBJ1-1, is as follows: GAGVSQSPSNKVTEKGKDVELRCDPISGHTALYWYRQSLGQGLEFLIYFQGNSAPDKSGLPSDRFSAERTGGSVSTLTIQRTQQEDSAVYLCASSFQGGSEAFFGQGTRLTVV.

The chain is built from TRBV15 and TRBJ1-1, with D possibly being TRBD1 (5 bases). Trimming took 3 bases from V and 4 from J, leaving 12 bases between them. The V gene's germline CDR1 is LNHNV and CDR2 YYDKDF (reference sequence). This CDR3 spans 14 amino acids. The CDR3 DNA sequence: TGTGCCACCAGCAGCTTCACAGGACCCACTGAAGCTTTCTTT. Its translation is CATSSFTGPTEAFF.

The chain couples TRBV12-5 to TRBJ1-1; D call uncertain. Trimming stripped 8 bases from V and 0 bases from J, with 10 bases between. Germline CDR1 and CDR2: LGHNT and FRNRAP. The CDR3 length is 13 residues. Here the CDR3 DNA reads TGTGCTAGTAGCAGTGTAGTGAACACTGAAGCTTTCTTT. It is translated as CASSSVVNTEAFF.

V gene TRBV2 combines with J gene TRBJ2-7; 11 bases agree with TRBD1. Trimming at V came to 6 bases and at J to 3 bases, leaving 7 bases not matched to a gene. Germline V CDR1 and CDR2: SNHLY, FYNNEI. The CDR3 covers 15 residues. The CDR3 coding sequence is TGTGCCAGCAGATCGGACAGGGGGCGCGGCTACGAGCAGTACTTC. The encoded protein is CASRSDRGRGYEQYF.

The rearrangement links TRBV25-1 to TRBJ1-2; the D gene is possibly TRBD1 (6 bases). The CDR3 is made up of 13 amino acids. Trimming shortened V by 6 bases and J by 5 bases, and 13 bases separated the two germline ends. In germline, CDR1 is MGHDK, CDR2 SYGVNS. The CDR3 DNA sequence: TGTGCCAGCAGCTCGAACAGGGCGTATGGCTACACCTTC. This gives the protein CASSSNRAYGYTF.

This clonotype was picked up one time. V gene TRBV2 combines with J gene TRBJ1-2, with 8 bases identical to TRBD1. Trimming at V came to 4 bases and at J to 4 bases, leaving 8 bases not matched to a gene. The CDR3 spans 15 residues. Germline loops: CDR1 SNHLY, CDR2 FYNNEI. The CDR3 region is CASSGPPGTGYGYTF. DNA of the CDR3: TGTGCCAGCAGTGGGCCGCCCGGGACAGGCTATGGCTACACCTTC. Full variable domain (remainder filled in from reference TRBV2 and TRBJ1-2): EPEVTQTPSHQVTQMGQEVILRCVPISNHLYFYWYRQILGQKVEFLVSFYNNEISEKSEIFDDQFSVERPDGSNFTLKIRSTKLEDSAMYFCASSGPPGTGYGYTFGSGTRLTVV.

This clonotype was seen a handful of times. The rearrangement links TRBV29-1 to TRBJ1-1, with a tentative D call TRBD1 (6 bases). The ends were cut back, 4 bases at V and 1 base at J, with 10 bases in the middle. The CDR3 has 13 residues. Germline values: CDR1 SQVTM, CDR2 ANQGSEA. The CDR3 reads CSVGDMANTEAFF. Written as DNA, the CDR3 is TGCAGCGTTGGGGACATGGCGAACACTGAAGCTTTCTTT.

The table lists this clonotype with many counts. V gene TRBV7-9 combines with J gene TRBJ1-6, with 7 bases identical to TRBD1. Germline CDR1 SEHNR, CDR2 FQNEAQ (reference sequence). The CDR3 is made up of 15 amino acids. V trimming: 6 bases; J trimming: 7 bases; junction bases outside the gene matches: 9. This chain's CDR3 is CASRGGQELNSPLHF. CDR3 coding DNA: TGTGCCAGCAGGGGTGGACAGGAGTTAAATTCACCCCTCCACTTT.

The chain couples TRBV24-1 to TRBJ2-6; the D is unclear. The CDR3 sequence is 14 residues long. Trimming removed 4 bases at V and 4 bases at J, with 7 bases between. CDR1 and CDR2 (germline): KGHDR, SFDVKD. In DNA, the CDR3 is TGTGCCACCAGTGACCCGACAGGGGCCAACGTCCTGACTTTC. Encoded protein: CATSDPTGANVLTF.

The chain has TRBV11-2 and TRBJ2-7, with D maybe TRBD2 (5 bases). V lost 11 bases, J lost 3 bases, and 20 bases lay in between. Germline V gene data show CDR1 as SGHAT and CDR2 as FQNNGV. CDR3 length: 14 amino acids. The CDR3, as DNA: TGTGCCTGGAGTCTAGGGCAGGCGGGCTACGAGCAGTACTTC. It is translated as CAWSLGQAGYEQYF.

The J gene is TRBJ2-5, the V gene TRBV6-5; TRBD2 matches 7 bases. The CDR3 is 14 residues long. Germline-derived CDR1 and CDR2 are MNHEY and SVGAGI. Losses at the gene ends were 5 bases for V and 4 bases for J; bases not matched to a gene: 7. CDR3 amino acids: CASSDSGGRETQYF. The CDR3 nucleotides read TGTGCCAGCAGTGACAGTGGCGGGAGAGAGACCCAGTACTTC.

This clonotype was picked up many times. The chain has TRBV2 and TRBJ1-6; D unresolved. CDR3 length: 15 amino acids. V was shortened by 1 base and J by 10 bases, with 14 bases between the two germline ends. Germline loops: CDR1 SNHLY, CDR2 FYNNEI. The CDR3 here is CASSEDGPKQSPLHF. The DNA of the CDR3 is TGTGCCAGCAGTGAAGACGGGCCTAAACAGTCACCCCTCCACTTT. The full variable domain, in which reference TRBV2 and TRBJ1-6 provide the parts outside the CDR3, is EPEVTQTPSHQVTQMGQEVILRCVPISNHLYFYWYRQILGQKVEFLVSFYNNEISEKSEIFDDQFSVERPDGSNFTLKIRSTKLEDSAMYFCASSEDGPKQSPLHFGNGTRLTVT.

The chain employs TRBV6-5 and TRBJ2-5; no clear D. V lost 6 bases, J lost 4 bases, and 3 bases lay in between. This CDR3 comprises 10 residues. CDR1 MNHEY and CDR2 SVGAGI come from the germline V gene. CDR3 in DNA: TGTGCCAGCAGGAGAGAGACCCAGTACTTC. It is translated as CASRRETQYF.

The gene calls are TRBV2 and TRBJ2-2; D gene ambiguous. The CDR3 totals 13 residues. V was clipped by 4 bases and J by 5 bases, with 8 bases between them. Germline V gene data show CDR1 as SNHLY and CDR2 as FYNNEI. CDR3 bases: TGTGCCAGCAGTGCACTAAGGACCGGGGAGCTGTTTTTT. Protein sequence: CASSALRTGELFF.

This clonotype was counted a single time. One junction end disagrees with the germline gene, perhaps due to a read error. The chain joins TRBV7-9 to TRBJ2-7; TRBD1 or TRBD2 may be the D gene (6 bases each). Germline CDR1 reads SEHNR; CDR2 reads FQNEAQ (reference sequence). The CDR3 spans 15 residues. Here the CDR3 DNA reads TGTGCCAGCAGCTTGACAGGAGGGGACTCCCACGAGCAGTACTTC. Translated, it gives CASSLTGGDSHEQYF.

Ten or more counts support this clonotype. The chain couples TRBV7-8 to TRBJ2-7; D not resolved. Trimming cost V 4 bases and J 2 bases, with 9 bases left between them. The germline V gene encodes CDR1 SGHVS and CDR2 FQNEAQ. The CDR3 totals 13 residues. In DNA form, the CDR3 reads TGTGCCAGCAGCTCAAGCCGTACCTACGAGCAGTACTTC. Its protein is CASSSSRTYEQYF.

The CDR3 sequence: CAYRDSTEAFF. The CDR3 bases are TGTGCTTACCGGGACAGCACTGAAGCTTTCTTT. The chain combines TRBV25-1 with TRBJ1-1, with TRBD1 matching over 7 bases. Germline-derived CDR1 and CDR2 are MGHDK and SYGVNS. The CDR3 contains 11 residues.

The sample holds a few counts of this clonotype. The V call is TRBV7-6, the J call TRBJ1-3; D remains unclear. In germline, CDR1 is SGHVS, CDR2 FNYEAQ. The V gene lost 4 bases and the J gene lost 4 bases, with 17 bases spanning the gap. The CDR3 consists of 16 residues. The CDR3 here is CASSSPFVREGNTIYF. CDR3 DNA: TGTGCCAGCAGCTCCCCTTTTGTGCGAGAAGGAAACACCATATATTTT.

The chain uses TRBV7-3 and TRBJ2-7; D is uncertain. CDR3 size: 12 residues. V lost 5 bases and J 3 bases, leaving 8 bases between the germline ends. Germline assignment: CDR1 SGHTA and CDR2 FQGTGA. The CDR3 DNA sequence: TGTGCCAGCAGCCCGATGGGCTACGAGCAGTACTTC. It translates to CASSPMGYEQYF.

The chain employs TRBV29-1 and TRBJ2-1; unclear D gene. The CDR3 has 10 amino acids. From germline, CDR1 is SQVTM and CDR2 ANQGSEA. The ends were cut back, 5 bases at V and 4 bases at J, with 3 bases in the middle. As DNA, the CDR3 is TGCAGCGTTAAATACAATGAGCAGTTCTTC. Amino acids: CSVKYNEQFF.

The rearrangement uses TRBV10-3 and TRBJ1-5; D not certain. The CDR3 loop spans 13 amino acids. The germline V and J ends were trimmed by 10 bases and 0 bases, with 10 bases remaining between them. Per the germline V gene, CDR1 is ENHRY and CDR2 is SYGVKD. For the CDR3, the DNA is TGTGCCAGCGCGCAGGTTAGCAATCAGCCCCAGCATTTT. Amino acid sequence: CASAQVSNQPQHF.

At least ten counts were recorded for this clonotype. The chain couples TRBV7-3 to TRBJ2-5; D might be TRBD2 (6 bases). The CDR3 extends over 14 amino acids. Trimming removed 0 bases from V and 2 bases from J, with 7 bases in between. The germline gives CDR1 SGHTA, CDR2 FQGTGA. The CDR3 sequence is CASSLTAGQETQYF. In DNA form, the CDR3 reads TGTGCCAGCAGCTTAACGGCGGGGCAAGAGACCCAGTACTTC.

This clonotype was found once. The rearrangement joins TRBV7-9 to TRBJ2-7; TRBD2 agrees at 8 bases. The CDR3 spans 14 residues. Germline V gene sequence: CDR1 SEHNR, CDR2 FQNEAQ (reference sequence). The J segment lost 7 bases and the V segment lost 5 bases, leaving 10 bases of the junction unmatched. The CDR3 loop is CASSPPGLAGEQYF. The DNA for the CDR3 is TGTGCCAGCAGCCCACCCGGACTAGCCGGGGAGCAGTACTTC.